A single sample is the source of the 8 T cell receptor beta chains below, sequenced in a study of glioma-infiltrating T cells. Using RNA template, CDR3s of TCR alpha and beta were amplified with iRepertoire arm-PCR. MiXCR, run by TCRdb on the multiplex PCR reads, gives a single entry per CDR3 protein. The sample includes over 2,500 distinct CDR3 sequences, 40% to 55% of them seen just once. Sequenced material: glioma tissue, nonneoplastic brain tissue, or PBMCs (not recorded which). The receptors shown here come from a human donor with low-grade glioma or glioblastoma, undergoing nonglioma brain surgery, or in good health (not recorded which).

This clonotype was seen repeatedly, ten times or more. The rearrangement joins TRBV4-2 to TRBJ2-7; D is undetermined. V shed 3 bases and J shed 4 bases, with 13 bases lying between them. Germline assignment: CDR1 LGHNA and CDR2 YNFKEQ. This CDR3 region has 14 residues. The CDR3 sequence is CASSQAPWSYEQYF. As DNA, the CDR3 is TGTGCCAGCAGCCAGGCCCCGTGGAGTTACGAGCAGTACTTC.

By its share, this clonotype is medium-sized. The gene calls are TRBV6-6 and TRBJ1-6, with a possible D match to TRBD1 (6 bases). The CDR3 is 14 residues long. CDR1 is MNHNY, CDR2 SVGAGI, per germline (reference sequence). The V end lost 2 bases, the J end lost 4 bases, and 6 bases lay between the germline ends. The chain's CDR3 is CASSYGQYNSPLHF. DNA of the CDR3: TGTGCCAGCAGTTACGGACAGTATAATTCACCCCTCCACTTT.

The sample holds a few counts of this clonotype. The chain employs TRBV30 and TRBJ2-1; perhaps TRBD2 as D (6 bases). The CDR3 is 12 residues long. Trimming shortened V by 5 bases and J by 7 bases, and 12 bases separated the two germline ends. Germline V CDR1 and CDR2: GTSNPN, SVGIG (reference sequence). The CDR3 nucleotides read TGTGCCTGGGACCTCGGGGGTAATGAGCAGTTCTTC. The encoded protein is CAWDLGGNEQFF.

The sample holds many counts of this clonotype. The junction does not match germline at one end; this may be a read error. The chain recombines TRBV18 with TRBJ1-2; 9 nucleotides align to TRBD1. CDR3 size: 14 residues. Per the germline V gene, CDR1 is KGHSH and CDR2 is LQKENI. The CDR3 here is CASAPRQGDYGYTF. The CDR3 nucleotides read TGTGCCAGCGCACCTCGACAGGGGGACTATGGCTACACCTTC.

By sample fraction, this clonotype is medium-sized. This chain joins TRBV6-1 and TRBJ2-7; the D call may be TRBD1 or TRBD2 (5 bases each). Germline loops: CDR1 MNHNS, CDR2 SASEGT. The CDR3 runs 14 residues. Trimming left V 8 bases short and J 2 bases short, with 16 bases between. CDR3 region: CASETGRSAYEQYF. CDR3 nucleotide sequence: TGTGCCAGCGAGACGGGGCGTTCGGCCTACGAGCAGTACTTC.

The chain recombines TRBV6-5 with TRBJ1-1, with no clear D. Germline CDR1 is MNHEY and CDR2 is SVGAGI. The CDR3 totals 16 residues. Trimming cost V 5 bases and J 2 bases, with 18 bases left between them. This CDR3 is CASSNTPGELNTEAFF. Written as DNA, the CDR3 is TGTGCCAGCAGTAACACCCCGGGAGAACTCAACACTGAAGCTTTCTTT.

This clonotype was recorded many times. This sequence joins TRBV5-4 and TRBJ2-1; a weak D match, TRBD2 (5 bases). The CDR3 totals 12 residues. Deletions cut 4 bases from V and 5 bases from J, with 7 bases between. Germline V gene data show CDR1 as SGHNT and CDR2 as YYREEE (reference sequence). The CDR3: CASSRTDNEQFF. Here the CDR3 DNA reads TGTGCCAGCAGCCGGACTGACAATGAGCAGTTCTTC.

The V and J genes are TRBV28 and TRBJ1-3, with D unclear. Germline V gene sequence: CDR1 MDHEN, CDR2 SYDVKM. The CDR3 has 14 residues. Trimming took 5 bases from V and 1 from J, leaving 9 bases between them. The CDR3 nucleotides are TGTGCCAGCAGTCCACTCCCGTCTGGAAACACCATATATTTT. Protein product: CASSPLPSGNTIYF.